This T cell receptor beta chain was obtained from a study of T cell changes during pregnancy in multiple sclerosis. The count of this clone is one. J gave up 8 bases and V 3 bases, and 9 bases lay outside the gene matches. The CDR3 is 14 residues long. CDR1 is SGHRS and CDR2 is YFSETQ in the germline V gene. Measured with immunoSEQ multiplex PCR; TCRdb has only the in-frame clones, and not every one. The sample lists roughly 75,000 clones, about 93% seen once, with just over 2.5% in the top ten. Sample: peripheral blood, taken after pregnancy. The chain is built from TRBV5-1 and TRBJ1-2; 8 bases line up with TRBD1. The receptor was derived from a female donor in good health, enrolled as a control in a pregnancy study. The DNA of the CDR3 is TGCGCCAGCAGCTGGGCGGACAGGGCTGGCGGCTACACCTTC. Translation gives CASSWADRAGGYTF.